These T cell receptor beta chains were read from a single sample in a study of T cell changes during pregnancy in multiple sclerosis. Sequencing was performed with immunoSEQ multiplex PCR; in TCRdb, only in-frame clones are kept and a portion is missing. The repertoire holds under 50,000 clones, roughly 93% seen once, with about 0.33% in the top ten. The source was CD4+ T cells from peripheral blood mononuclear cells, collected after pregnancy. These receptors were obtained from a female donor with multiple sclerosis, enrolled in a pregnancy study. CDR3s include the opening cysteine and the closing phenylalanine or tryptophan. Each record gives: D gene, V gene, J gene, clone size, CDR3 DNA, CDR3 protein. D genes are given only for firm matches. Clone size is given for some rows only: seen once, a few or many times, or a class if the clone is expanded.

>-|TRBV10-3|TRBJ2-2|-
TGTGCCATCACCCCGGACAGTTTTCTGAACACCGGGGAGCTGTTTTTT
CAITPDSFLNTGELFF
>-|TRBV5-1|TRBJ2-2|-
TGCGCCAGCAAATGGTCGGCAGGGACGAACACCGGGGAGCTGTTTTTT
CASKWSAGTNTGELFF
>-|TRBV5-4|TRBJ1-1|-
TGTGCCAGCAGCTTGGTGTCAGGGACTGAAGCTTTCTTT
CASSLVSGTEAFF
>-|TRBV18|TRBJ1-3|-
TGTGCCAGCTCACCAGAGGATTCTGGAAACACCATATATTTT
CASSPEDSGNTIYF
>TRBD2|TRBV5-1|TRBJ2-2|-
TGCGCCAGCAGCTTGTTCGCGGGGGGCCCCGGGGAGCTGTTTTTT
CASSLFAGGPGELFF
>-|TRBV4-2|TRBJ1-2|-
TGTGCCAGCAGCCAAGAATATCAGCAGGTGGCCCTTTATGGCTACACCTTC
CASSQEYQQVALYGYTF
>TRBD1|TRBV19|TRBJ1-4|-
TGTGCCAGTACCATGACAGGGCGATCTGAAAAACTGTTTTTT
CASTMTGRSEKLFF
>TRBD2|TRBV2|TRBJ2-3|-
TGTGCCAGCAGGACTAGCGGGGGGCCACGGGGTACGCAGTATTTT
CASRTSGGPRGTQYF
>-|TRBV21-1|TRBJ2-2|-
TGTGCCAGCAGCAAAGAAGGTTCGGAGGATAGCGGGGGCCCGAACACCGGGGAGCTGTTTTTT
CASSKEGSEDSGGPNTGELFF
>TRBD2|TRBV7-2|TRBJ2-3|-
TGTGCCAGCAGCTTTCATGGCTGGACTAGCGGGAACACAGATACGCAGTATTTT
CASSFHGWTSGNTDTQYF
>-|TRBV7-6|TRBJ2-1|-
TGTGCCAGCAGCCCCCGACCACTACTAGGGATCAATGAGCAGTTCTTC
CASSPRPLLGINEQFF
>-|TRBV2|TRBJ1-1|-
TGTGCCAGCAGTGAGTGGCAGAACACTGAAGCTTTCTTT
CASSEWQNTEAFF
>-|TRBV19|TRBJ1-2|-
TGTGCCAGTAGTATGTTGGGGGCGCCGGGTGGAGGCTACACCTTC
CASSMLGAPGGGYTF
>-|TRBV5-6|TRBJ1-5|-
TGTGCCAGCAGCTACACAGGGAATCAGCCCCAGCATTTT
CASSYTGNQPQHF
>-|TRBV4-1|TRBJ2-3|-
TGCGCCAGCAGCCAAGAGGCACCCACAGATACGCAGTATTTT
CASSQEAPTDTQYF
>-|TRBV19|TRBJ2-7|-
TGTGCCAGTAGCCCAGGATTGGAGGTCGCCTACGAGCAGTACTTC
CASSPGLEVAYEQYF
>TRBD1|TRBV30|TRBJ1-1|-
TGTGCCTGGAGTACCTCCGGGACAGGGGGAGGCACTGAAGCTTTCTTT
CAWSTSGTGGGTEAFF
>-|TRBV7-2|TRBJ2-3|-
TGTGCCAGCAGCTTTTGGGGGGGCCGAGATGGTAGAGATACGCAGTATTTT
CASSFWGGRDGRDTQYF
>TRBD1|TRBV7-8|TRBJ1-2|-
TGTGCCAGCAGCCTCGGGACAGTGAACTATGGCTACACCTTC
CASSLGTVNYGYTF
>TRBD1|TRBV7-9|TRBJ2-3|-
TGTGCCAGCAGCTTACGAGGATCGGACAGGGGAGTAGATACGCAGTATTTT
CASSLRGSDRGVDTQYF
>TRBD2|TRBV7-2|TRBJ2-1|-
TGTGCCAGCAGCCAAGGTACACGGACTAGCGGGGGGTCCTACAATGAGCAGTTCTTC
CASSQGTRTSGGSYNEQFF
>-|TRBV7-9|TRBJ1-3|-
TGTGCCAGCAGTCCTAATATGGGCGGAAACACCATATATTTT
CASSPNMGGNTIYF
>-|TRBV5-5|TRBJ1-5|-
TGTGCCAGCAGCGCAGTTAGGACGGGGGGCTATAGCAATCAGCCCCAGCATTTT
CASSAVRTGGYSNQPQHF
>-|TRBV7-3|TRBJ1-1|-
TGTGCCAGCAGCCGGGACGGGGCTCGGGGGACTGAAGCTTTCTTT
CASSRDGARGTEAFF
>-|TRBV5-1|TRBJ2-1|-
TGCGCCAGCAGCTTCACCCCACGGACTACGACGTCCAATGAGCAGTTCTTC
CASSFTPRTTTSNEQFF
>-|TRBV7-6|TRBJ2-1|-
TGTGCCAGCAGCTTAGCGGAGTACAATGAGCAGTTCTTC
CASSLAEYNEQFF
>-|TRBV6-4|TRBJ1-1|-
TGTGCCAGCACTAAATCAGGGTGGGGAACTGAAGCTTTCTTT
CASTKSGWGTEAFF
>TRBD1|TRBV29-1|TRBJ2-5|-
TGCAGCGTCGGGACAGGGGCGTTTGGAGAGACCCAGTACTTC
CSVGTGAFGETQYF
>-|TRBV11-2|TRBJ1-6|-
TGTGCCAGCAGCTCTCACGCCAGGACACCCCTCCACTTT
CASSSHARTPLHF
>-|TRBV16|TRBJ2-5|once
TGTGCCAGCAGCCAATTAGGAGGCCGTTTAGAGACCCAGTACTTC
CASSQLGGRLETQYF
>-|TRBV11-2|TRBJ2-3|-
TGTGCCAGCAGCTTCCTCCCACTAGCCCGGTCTGATACGCAGTATTTT
CASSFLPLARSDTQYF
>TRBD1|TRBV7-2|TRBJ2-7|-
TGTGCCAGCAGCCCGAGCGGACAGGGGGCCTACGAGCAGTACTTC
CASSPSGQGAYEQYF
>-|TRBV19|TRBJ1-3|-
TGTGCCACCCAGGACAGCCAACTCAACTCTGGAAACACCATATATTTT
CATQDSQLNSGNTIYF
>TRBD2|TRBV19|TRBJ2-3|-
TGTGCCAGTAGTATAGGGGTAGCGGGGGGGCATACTGATACGCAGTATTTT
CASSIGVAGGHTDTQYF
>-|TRBV7-2|TRBJ1-2|-
TGTGCCAGCAGCTTAGCGCTCGGGGGGGCCGCTAACTATGGCTACACCTTC
CASSLALGGAANYGYTF
>-|TRBV7-9|TRBJ1-6|-
TGTGCCAGCAGCTTAGCGGACAGCGATAATTCACCCCTCCACTTT
CASSLADSDNSPLHF
>-|TRBV18|TRBJ2-2|-
TGTGCCAGCTCACCCAGTGGGGGCCTCAACACCGGGGAGCTGTTTTTT
CASSPSGGLNTGELFF
>TRBD1|TRBV19|TRBJ1-4|-
TGTGCCAGTAGTCCCGGGACAGGGGGCGAGAATGAAAAACTGTTTTTT
CASSPGTGGENEKLFF
>-|TRBV30|TRBJ1-6|-
TGTGCCTGGACGGGGAGCTCCTATAATTCACCCCTCCACTTT
CAWTGSSYNSPLHF
>TRBD1|TRBV9|TRBJ2-7|-
TGTGCCAGCAGCGTAGGGGACAGGGACTCCTACGAGCAGTACTTC
CASSVGDRDSYEQYF
>TRBD1|TRBV2|TRBJ1-4|-
TGTGCCAGCAGAGACAGGGTCGGGAGTGAAAAACTGTTTTTT
CASRDRVGSEKLFF
>-|TRBV9|TRBJ2-7|-
TGTGCCAGCAGCGTAGAACCAGGAACCTACGAGCAGTACTTC
CASSVEPGTYEQYF
>-|TRBV2|TRBJ2-1|-
TGTGCCAGCAGGGTAGGGGGTAATGAGCAGTTCTTC
CASRVGGNEQFF
>-|TRBV6-1|TRBJ2-1|-
TGTGCCAGCAGCTCCCGACTGGCCTCCTACAATGAGCAGTTCTTC
CASSSRLASYNEQFF
>-|TRBV2|TRBJ1-2|-
TGTGCCAGCAGACTCCGACAGTTGCGATATGGCTACACCTTC
CASRLRQLRYGYTF
>TRBD1|TRBV5-6|TRBJ1-4|-
TGTGCCAGCAGCCCCGGGACAGGGAGACTGTTTTTT
CASSPGTGRLFF
>-|TRBV7-8|TRBJ1-1|-
TGTGCCAGCAGCTTAAAATTTATGAACACTGAAGCTTTCTTT
CASSLKFMNTEAFF
>TRBD1|TRBV7-9|TRBJ2-3|-
TGTGCCAGCAGCATGTCGGACAGGGGTAAAGATACGCAGTATTTT
CASSMSDRGKDTQYF
>TRBD1|TRBV4-2|TRBJ1-2|-
TGTGCCAGCAGCCAAGATGCCCGGGCAGGGGGCTATGGCTACACCTTC
CASSQDARAGGYGYTF
>-|TRBV7-6|TRBJ1-4|-
TGTGCCAGCAGCTTATCCTCGGGACGGGAGAATGAAAAACTGTTTTTT
CASSLSSGRENEKLFF
>-|TRBV5-1|TRBJ1-1|-
TGCGCCAGCAGCTTGGCCGGGGGGGGCGCAGCTTTCTTT
CASSLAGGGAAFF
>-|TRBV6-6|TRBJ2-1|-
TGTGCCAGCAGCTCCGGTGCGTCCCCCCTCGGGCAGTTCTTC
CASSSGASPLGQFF
>-|TRBV6-1|TRBJ2-2|-
TGTGCCAGCAGTGAACGGGGACTCTACACCGGGGAGCTGTTTTTT
CASSERGLYTGELFF
>TRBD1|TRBV18|TRBJ1-6|-
TGTGCCAGCTCACCCTTACAGGGGGCCAGTTCACCCCTCCACTTT
CASSPLQGASSPLHF
>TRBD1|TRBV6-1|TRBJ2-7|once
TGTGCCAGCTCCCGAACGGTACAGGGGTTTGGCGAGCAGTACTTC
CASSRTVQGFGEQYF
>-|TRBV6-5|TRBJ1-3|-
TGTGCCAGCAGTTACTCGTCTTCTGGAAACACCATATATTTT
CASSYSSSGNTIYF
>-|TRBV18|TRBJ1-2|-
TGTGCCAGCTCACCCATGTCAGGGAACTATGGCTACACCTTC
CASSPMSGNYGYTF
>-|TRBV7-6|TRBJ1-5|-
TGTGCCAGCAGCTTAGCGACAGGCCCGGGTCAGCCCCAGCATTTT
CASSLATGPGQPQHF
>TRBD1|TRBV18|TRBJ2-7|-
TGTGCCAGCTCACCGGGACAGGACATCTCCTACGGGCAGTACTTC
CASSPGQDISYGQYF
>TRBD1|TRBV6-1|TRBJ1-2|few
TGTGCCAGCAGTGAAATGAGGGGGCGTAAGGTCTATGGCTACACCTTC
CASSEMRGRKVYGYTF